This T cell receptor beta chain was recorded in a study of T cell repertoires in cytomegalovirus infection. Across the whole study: The study used recently identified HLA-C-restricted and well-studied HLA-B-restricted CMV epitopes. A matching HLA type, together with CMV infection, was signaled by public TCR beta signatures. Whole-study results and caveats: Across the ex vivo response, the dominant clonotypes were HLA-C-restricted CMV-specific TCR beta clonotypes. Carriage of CMV together with the relevant HLA was identifiable through cumulative public TCR beta family frequency.

V was pared by 1 base and J by 8 bases, with 11 bases between. This CDR3 has 13 residues. Looked up from germline, CDR1 is SEHNR and CDR2 is FQNEAQ (reference sequence). TCRdb analysed the reads with MiXCR anew, one entry per CDR3 protein. The sample has 250,000 to 400,000 distinct CDR3 sequences, 20% to 25% seen once. This clonotype was seen repeatedly, ten times or more. The target antigen is unknown. The sample was cultured PBMCs, taken from culture after CMV antigen stimulation. This clonotype was obtained from a human donor in good health (CMV status not recorded). Some clones in this sample may be carry-over from other donors' samples. The chain combines TRBV7-9 with TRBJ1-2; D may be TRBD1 (6 bases). This CDR3 reads CASSLDGGSGYTF. CDR3 coding DNA: TGTGCCAGCAGCTTAGATGGGGGCTCGGGCTACACCTTC.